Listed below are T cell receptor beta chains from one sample, sequenced in a study of OX40 agonist ivuxolimab in advanced cancers. The protocol was immunoSEQ multiplex PCR, while the TCRdb copy is restricted to in-frame clones and leaves out a portion. The data contain about 48,000 clones, around 84% of them singletons. Here the sequenced sample was CD4+ or CD8+ T cells sorted from blood, taken in a trial of the OX40 agonist ivuxolimab. The source of these receptors is an adult with an advanced solid tumor such as melanoma, head and neck, liver or kidney cancer. CDR3s include the opening cysteine and the closing phenylalanine or tryptophan.

v_call cdr3_aa
TRBV5-6 CASSVLRGGEQFF
TRBV19 CASSKESRSGGGYTF
TRBV30 CAWSFASSQPQHF
TRBV5-4 CASSSRLAGGTGELFF
TRBV19 CASSDQANYGYTF
TRBV5-1 CASSTPSGRAVTDTQYF
TRBV18 CASSATGNNEQFF
TRBV11-3 CASSSTGIGEKLFF
TRBV2 CASSESGTDLGELFF
TRBV6-4 CASSYRASSYEQYF
TRBV5-5 CASRYRDSNLYGYTF
TRBV6-6 CASTTSDRREQYF
TRBV29-1 CSVEGGDQNNEQFF
TRBV23-1 CASRRGGLRQYF
TRBV19 CASSIADGYSNQPQHF
TRBV28 CASSSSGGHTEAFF
TRBV11-2 CASSTVDSPYGYTF
TRBV7-8 CASSLGPDTYEQYF
TRBV28 CASRPGGGNQPQHF
TRBV28 CATGGADTQYF
TRBV7-2 CASARQGAGTEAFF
TRBV6-5 CASSQTGGRTEAFF
TRBV15 CATSRTGGHQPQHF
TRBV30 CAWRGQASNQPQHF
TRBV28 CASSPSRGLNTEAFF
TRBV6-5 CASSPRPLGGEAFF
TRBV6-9 CASSQTGGSNQPQHF
TRBV13 CASSPRDISYEQYF
TRBV6-5 CASRDTGGTVGYTF
TRBV29-1 CSASDSSNQPQHF
TRBV6-5 CASSSDLHF
TRBV5-4 CASSLVLAGVSLGGELFF
TRBV7-3 CASSWTPNTGELFF
TRBV5-1 CASSWADTQYF
TRBV28 CASIRTGGVDEQFF
TRBV5-1 CASSLASRPDTGELFF
TRBV7-9 CASSPGRIFYEQYF
TRBV5-1 CASRLAGGLYNEQFF
TRBV7-2 CASSTDRGQGQFF
TRBV9 CASSVGNLHEQYF
TRBV7-6 CASSSLGYQETQYF
TRBV14 CASSQDPRTGGHEQYF
TRBV7-3 CASSLSGVTEAFF
TRBV28 CASSLPWAYEQYF
TRBV15 CATSRDRGEKLFF
TRBV11-2 CASSLSGVQGHGYTF
TRBV18 CASSPRRAGDTQYF
TRBV29-1 CSASQLWPADTQYF
TRBV11-1 CASSGQGSTDTQYF
TRBV6-1 CASSEVLEDTQYF
TRBV28 CASSFSAQETQYF
TRBV19 CASSNRTGQGKIHEQYF
TRBV10-2 CASRSGRSTGELFF
TRBV2 CASGTGTWDTQYF
TRBV7-9 CATGQGGYGYTF
TRBV9 CASSVGPSGAAYEQYF
TRBV4-1 CASSPFSGSSRNEQFF
TRBV19 CASRFPGQAITGELFF